Following are 25 T cell receptor beta chains from one sample sequenced in a study of blood T cells in healthy people across ages. With a J-beta primer mix and a sample-barcoded 5' primer, a second PCR ran about 6 to 11 cycles. Using its own MiXCR run on the 5' RACE reads, TCRdb lists one record per CDR3 protein. Here the sample spans approximately 960,000 distinct CDR3 sequences, approximately 32% being singletons. The data were also submitted as part of a second study, on T cells of mothers and their children.

The sample consisted of blood. These receptors all stem from a woman aged 40-49 years in good health.

This sequence joins TRBV20-1 and TRBJ1-4; TRBD1 agrees at 10 bases. The CDR3 contains 15 residues. J gave up 7 bases and V 0 bases, and 5 bases lay outside the gene matches. Germline V gene sequence: CDR1 DFQATT, CDR2 SNEGSKA (reference sequence). CDR3 amino acids: CSARDRQGAGEKLFF. Here the CDR3 DNA reads TGCAGTGCTAGAGATCGACAGGGGGCCGGTGAAAAACTGTTTTTT.

This clonotype has only a few counts. The rearrangement joins TRBV20-1 to TRBJ2-5; D possibly corresponds to TRBD2 (6 bases). The CDR3 is 15 residues long. Trimming removed 2 bases from V and 2 bases from J, with 15 bases in between. Germline V gene data show CDR1 as DFQATT and CDR2 as SNEGSKA (reference sequence). In nucleotides, the CDR3 is TGCAGTGCTAGACTAGGGACTTCAACTCAAGAGACCCAGTACTTC. Residues: CSARLGTSTQETQYF.

The genes are TRBV11-2 and TRBJ2-1, with a tentative D call TRBD1 (6 bases). The DNA end lines up better with TRBJ2-7; the J call may be wrong. Looked up from germline, CDR1 is SGHAT and CDR2 is FQNNGV. This CDR3 is built from 17 residues. CDR3 nucleotide sequence: TGTGCCAGCAGCCCATCCGGGACAAGGGGCACTTACAATGAGCAGTACTTC. Translation: CASSPSGTRGTYNEQYF.

The gene calls are TRBV4-1 and TRBJ1-1; D remains ambiguous. This CDR3 comprises 14 residues. The V and J ends lost 1 base and 6 bases respectively, with 12 bases between them. Germline-derived CDR1 and CDR2 are MGHRA and YSYEKL. In nucleotides, the CDR3 is TGCGCCAGCAGCCAAGGAATTGGCAACGCTGAAGCTTTCTTT. Its translation: CASSQGIGNAEAFF.

V and J are TRBV12-3 or TRBV12-4 and TRBJ1-5; a weak D match, TRBD1 (6 bases). With 6 bases removed from V and 5 bases from J, the gap between germline ends came to 8 bases. The CDR3 loop spans 12 amino acids. The CDR3 nucleotides are TGTGCCAGCAGGGGACATTATCAGCCCCAGCATTTT. Its protein product is CASRGHYQPQHF.

The table lists this clonotype with many counts. The chain combines TRBV20-1 with TRBJ2-3; D not certain. The CDR3 contains 17 residues. V was shortened by 5 bases and J by 3 bases, with 24 bases between the two germline ends. From germline, CDR1 is DFQATT and CDR2 SNEGSKA (reference sequence). The CDR3 protein is CSAAGISGPLWTDTQYF. The CDR3 DNA reads as TGCAGTGCTGCCGGAATATCAGGTCCCCTCTGGACAGATACGCAGTATTTT.

Details on this clonotype: Its ends do not fully match the called genes, so a read error is possible. The CDR3 reads CASSFLGGRGAVQGCTF. The CDR3 bases are TGTGCCAGCAGTTTTCTCGGCGGGAGGGGGGCGGTTCAAGGCTGCACCTTC. V usage is TRBV12-3 or TRBV12-4 and J usage is TRBJ1-2; TRBD1 might be the D (6 bases). This CDR3 comprises 17 residues.

This clonotype appeared many times. The chain joins TRBV5-1 to TRBJ2-5, with D possibly being TRBD1 (6 bases). The CDR3 is made up of 14 amino acids. Trimming removed 3 bases from V and 3 bases from J, with 12 bases in between. Germline values: CDR1 SGHRS, CDR2 YFSETQ. The CDR3 coding sequence is TGCGCCAGCAGCTCCACAGGGCGCAAAGAGACCCAGTACTTC. Protein sequence: CASSSTGRKETQYF. Together with reference TRBV5-1 and TRBJ2-5, the CDR3 gives the full variable domain: KAGVTQTPRYLIKTRGQQVTLSCSPISGHRSVSWYQQTPGQGLQFLFEYFSETQRNKGNFPGRFSGRQFSNSRSEMNVSTLELGDSALYLCASSSTGRKETQYFGPGTRLLVL.

J is TRBJ2-3 and V is TRBV18; D may be TRBD2 (6 bases). Looked up from germline, CDR1 is KGHSH and CDR2 is LQKENI. CDR3 length: 16 residues. With 5 bases removed from V and 0 bases from J, the gap between germline ends came to 15 bases. CDR3 in DNA: TGTGCCAGCTCAGCCCTACTAGCAGAGAGCACAGATACGCAGTATTTT. Its translation is CASSALLAESTDTQYF.

The V call is TRBV20-1, the J call TRBJ2-1; perhaps D is TRBD1 or TRBD2 (5 bases each). Per germline, CDR1 DFQATT and CDR2 SNEGSKA (reference sequence). The ends were cut back, 2 bases at V and 0 bases at J, with 14 bases in the middle. CDR3 length: 16 residues. CDR3 region: CSARTRPGHSYNEQFF. The CDR3 DNA sequence: TGCAGTGCTAGAACCCGGCCGGGGCACTCCTACAATGAGCAGTTCTTC.

This clonotype has only a few counts. This sequence joins TRBV29-1 and TRBJ2-4; D gene unclear. Matching the DNA end better, TRBJ2-7 makes the J call doubtful. Germline V CDR1 and CDR2: SQVTM, ANQGSEA. The CDR3 has 15 residues. The CDR3: CSAQVGTWTSYEQYF. CDR3 sequence (DNA): TGCAGCGCGCAGGTTGGAACTTGGACCTCCTACGAGCAGTACTTC.

This clonotype was picked up many times. The chain links TRBV15 to TRBJ2-1; D is undetermined. V gave up 7 bases and J gave up 12 bases, with 22 bases separating them. The CDR3 loop spans 14 amino acids. Looked up from germline, CDR1 is LNHNV and CDR2 is YYDKDF (reference sequence). In DNA, the CDR3 is TGTGCCACCAACCCCAATGGGGTCGCGGAGCGGCAGTTCTTC. Translating it yields CATNPNGVAERQFF.

This clonotype was seen more than once but under ten times. The rearrangement uses TRBV3-1 and TRBJ2-7; D call uncertain. Trimming removed 1 base at V and 0 bases at J, with 13 bases between. Germline V gives CDR1 LGHDT, CDR2 YNNKEL (reference sequence). The CDR3 is 16 residues long. The CDR3 protein is CASSQGPSSGSYEQYF. In DNA, the CDR3 is TGTGCCAGCAGCCAAGGGCCCTCCAGTGGCTCCTACGAGCAGTACTTC.

The table lists this clonotype with a few counts. The J gene is TRBJ2-1, the V gene TRBV7-3; the match to TRBD1 covers 8 bases. This CDR3 spans 15 amino acids. V was pared by 5 bases and J by 7 bases, with 10 bases of the junction left unmatched. Per the germline V gene, CDR1 is SGHTA and CDR2 is FQGTGA. Here the CDR3 reads CASSARTGIENEQFF. CDR3 nucleotides: TGTGCCAGCAGCGCTAGGACAGGGATCGAAAATGAGCAGTTCTTC.

This clonotype was found many times. This chain uses TRBV5-4 with TRBJ2-7; D assignment may be TRBD1 or TRBD2 (5 bases each). Germline CDR1 SGHNT, CDR2 YYREEE (reference sequence). V was clipped by 4 bases and J by 3 bases, with 17 bases between them. This CDR3 spans 15 amino acids. In nucleotides, the CDR3 is TGTGCCAGCAGCCAGGACGGGACCGCTCTCTACGAGCAGTACTTC. Its translation: CASSQDGTALYEQYF.

The gene calls are TRBV12-3 or TRBV12-4 and TRBJ2-2; no clear D. The V gene lost 7 bases and the J gene lost 1 base, with 7 bases spanning the gap. The CDR3 loop spans 13 amino acids. The CDR3 loop is CASMEENTGELFF. In DNA form, the CDR3 reads TGTGCCAGCATGGAAGAGAACACCGGGGAGCTGTTTTTT.

This clonotype was found many times. The J gene is TRBJ2-5, the V gene TRBV20-1; 11 bases fit TRBD2. Germline CDR1 reads DFQATT; CDR2 reads SNEGSKA (reference sequence). CDR3 length equals 14 residues. Trimming removed 4 bases from V and 7 bases from J; junction bases left unmatched: 8. CDR3 DNA: TGCAGTGCTATTAGCGGGGGGGCCATGGTGACCCAGTACTTC. Translated, it gives CSAISGGAMVTQYF.

This clonotype was counted once. The CDR3 protein is CASSSQGASTEAFF. The CDR3 DNA follows: TGCGCCAGCAGCTCCCAGGGGGCATCCACTGAAGCTTTCTTT. The V gene is TRBV5-1, the J gene TRBJ1-1; 8 bases match TRBD1. The V gene end was trimmed by 3 bases and the J gene end by 4 bases; junction bases not matched to a gene: 5. The CDR3 spans 14 residues. In germline, CDR1 is SGHRS, CDR2 YFSETQ.

This clonotype has at least ten counts. This sequence joins TRBV12-3 or TRBV12-4 and TRBJ1-5; D gene ambiguous. The CDR3 extends over 14 amino acids. The V and J ends lost 3 bases and 5 bases respectively, with 11 bases between them. CDR3 loop: CASSLKGRDQPQHF. The CDR3 DNA reads as TGTGCCAGCAGTTTGAAGGGCCGAGATCAGCCCCAGCATTTT.

As DNA, the CDR3 is TGTGCCAGCAGTTTTGGAGGTTCAACTAATGAAAAACTGTTTTTT. Encoded protein: CASSFGGSTNEKLFF. V is TRBV27 and J is TRBJ1-4; D is ambiguous. The germline gives CDR1 MNHEY, CDR2 SMNVEV (reference sequence). This CDR3 has 15 residues. Trimming left V 3 bases short and J 0 bases short, with 8 bases between.

This clonotype was seen at least ten times. The genes are TRBV20-1 and TRBJ1-1; 9 bases align to TRBD1. CDR1 DFQATT and CDR2 SNEGSKA come from the germline V gene (reference sequence). The CDR3 is 16 residues long. V was pared by 3 bases and J by 2 bases, with 10 bases of the junction left unmatched. CDR3 sequence reads: CSARGRRDRVNTEAFF. As DNA, the CDR3 is TGCAGTGCTAGGGGAAGACGGGACAGGGTCAACACTGAAGCTTTCTTT.

The rearrangement uses TRBV5-5 and TRBJ1-5; no reliable D call. V was cut by 0 bases and J by 2 bases, with 9 bases left in between. Germline V lookup: CDR1 SGHKS, CDR2 YYEKEE (reference sequence). This CDR3 is 15 amino acids long. CDR3 nucleotides: TGTGCCAGCAGCTTGGAACGGCCGGGCAATCAGCCCCAGCATTTT. It is translated as CASSLERPGNQPQHF.

The chain has TRBV9 and TRBJ2-2; a possible D gene is TRBD1 (6 bases). Germline assignment: CDR1 SGDLS and CDR2 YYNGEE. There are 16 residues in the CDR3. The ends were cut back, 0 bases at V and 0 bases at J, with 9 bases in the middle. The CDR3 nucleotides read TGTGCCAGCAGCGTAGGGCAGGGGCCGAACACCGGGGAGCTGTTTTTT. It is translated as CASSVGQGPNTGELFF.

There are many counts of this clonotype. The rearrangement links TRBV5-1 to TRBJ2-7; 8 positions agree with TRBD1. From germline, CDR1 is SGHRS and CDR2 YFSETQ. CDR3 length: 15 residues. V was clipped by 3 bases and J by 0 bases; unmatched bases: 5. The CDR3: CASSWGTGDSYEQYF. The CDR3, as DNA: TGCGCCAGCAGCTGGGGGACAGGCGACTCCTACGAGCAGTACTTC.

This clonotype was detected ten times or more. CDR3 in amino acids: CASSSLTGSGANVLTF. The CDR3 nucleotides are TGTGCCAGCAGCTCCTTGACAGGTTCTGGGGCCAACGTCCTGACTTTC. The chain carries TRBV7-8 and TRBJ2-6; maybe TRBD1 (6 bases). V was clipped by 4 bases and J by 1 base, with 11 bases between them. Germline values: CDR1 SGHVS, CDR2 FQNEAQ. The CDR3 length is 16 residues.